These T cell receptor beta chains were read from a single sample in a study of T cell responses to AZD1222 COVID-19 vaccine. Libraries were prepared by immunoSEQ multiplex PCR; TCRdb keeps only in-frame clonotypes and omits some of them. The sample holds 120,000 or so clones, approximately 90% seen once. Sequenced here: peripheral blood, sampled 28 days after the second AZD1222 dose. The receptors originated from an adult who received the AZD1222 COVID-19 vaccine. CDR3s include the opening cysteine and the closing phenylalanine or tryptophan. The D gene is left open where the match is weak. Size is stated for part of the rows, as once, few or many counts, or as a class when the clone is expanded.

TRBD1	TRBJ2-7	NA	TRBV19	TGTGCCAGCGCCCCGGGACAGGAGCCGATAGAGCAGTACTTC	CASAPGQEPIEQYF
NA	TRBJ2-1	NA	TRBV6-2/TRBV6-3	TGTGCCAGCAGTTACCTGGCCGGCTGGGGCTCCTACAATGAGCAGTTCTTC	CASSYLAGWGSYNEQFF
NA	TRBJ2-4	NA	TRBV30	TGTGCCTGTTTGGACAGAAACATTCAGTACTTC	CACLDRNIQYF
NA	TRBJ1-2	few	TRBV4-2	TGTGCCAGCAGCATGATTTACGGGGGGGACTATGGCTACACCTTC	CASSMIYGGDYGYTF
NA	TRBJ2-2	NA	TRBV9	TGTGCCAGCAGCCTACTAGCGAACACCGGGGAGCTGTTTTTT	CASSLLANTGELFF
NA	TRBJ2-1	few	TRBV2	TGTGCCAGCAGTGTGGACTACCACAATGAGCAGTTCTTC	CASSVDYHNEQFF
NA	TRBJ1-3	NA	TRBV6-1	TGTGCCAGCAGTGAAGTTTTAGGGCGCGGAAACACCATATATTTT	CASSEVLGRGNTIYF
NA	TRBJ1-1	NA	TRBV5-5	TGTGCCAGCAGCAGGCGGACGGAGAACACTGAAGCTTTCTTT	CASSRRTENTEAFF
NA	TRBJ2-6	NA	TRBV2	TGTGCCAGCAGGCAGGTGACTGGGGCCAACGTCCTGACTTTC	CASRQVTGANVLTF
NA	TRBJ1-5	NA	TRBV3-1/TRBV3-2	TGTGCCAGCAGCCATTCTGGGGGGGCTAAGAATCAGCCCCAGCATTTT	CASSHSGGAKNQPQHF
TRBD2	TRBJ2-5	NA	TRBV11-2	TGTGCCAGCAGACCCGCGGGGGGGCAGGAGACCCAGTACTTC	CASRPAGGQETQYF
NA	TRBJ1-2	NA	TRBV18	TGTGCCACCACTCCGGCCGGGACCTATGGCTACACCTTC	CATTPAGTYGYTF
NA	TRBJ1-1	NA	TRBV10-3	TGTGCCATCAGAGAACCCATGAACACTGAAGCTTTCTTT	CAIREPMNTEAFF
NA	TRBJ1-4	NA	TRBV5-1	TGCGCCAGCAGCTTCGGACTTAACAATGAAAAACTGTTTTTT	CASSFGLNNEKLFF
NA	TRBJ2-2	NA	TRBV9	TGTGCCAGCAGCCTAGATGGGGGGTTGACCGGGGAGCTGTTTTTT	CASSLDGGLTGELFF